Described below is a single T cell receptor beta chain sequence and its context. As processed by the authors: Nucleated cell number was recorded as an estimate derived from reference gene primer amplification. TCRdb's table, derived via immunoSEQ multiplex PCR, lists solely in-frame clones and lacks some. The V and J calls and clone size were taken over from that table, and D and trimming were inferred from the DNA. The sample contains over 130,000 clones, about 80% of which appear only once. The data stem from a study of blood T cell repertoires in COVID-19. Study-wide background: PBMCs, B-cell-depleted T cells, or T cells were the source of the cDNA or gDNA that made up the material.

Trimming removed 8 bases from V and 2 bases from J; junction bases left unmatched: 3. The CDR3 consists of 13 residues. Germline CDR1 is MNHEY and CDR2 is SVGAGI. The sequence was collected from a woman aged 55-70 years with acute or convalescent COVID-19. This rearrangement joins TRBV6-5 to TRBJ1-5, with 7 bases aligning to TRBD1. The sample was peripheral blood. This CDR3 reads CASRDSGNQPQHF. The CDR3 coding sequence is TGTGCCAGCCGGGACAGCGGCAATCAGCCCCAGCATTTT.